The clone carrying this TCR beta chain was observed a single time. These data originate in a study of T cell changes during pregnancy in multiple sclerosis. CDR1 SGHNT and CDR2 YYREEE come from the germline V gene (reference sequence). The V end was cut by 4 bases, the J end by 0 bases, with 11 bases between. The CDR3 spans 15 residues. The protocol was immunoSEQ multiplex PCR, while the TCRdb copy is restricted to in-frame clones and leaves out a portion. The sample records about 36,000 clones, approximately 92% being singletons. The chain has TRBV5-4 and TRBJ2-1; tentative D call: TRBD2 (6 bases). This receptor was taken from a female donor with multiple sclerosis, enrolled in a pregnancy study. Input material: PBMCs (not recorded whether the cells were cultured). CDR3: CASSHSGGSYNEQFF. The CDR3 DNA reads TGTGCCAGCAGCCATAGCGGCGGCTCCTACAATGAGCAGTTCTTC.